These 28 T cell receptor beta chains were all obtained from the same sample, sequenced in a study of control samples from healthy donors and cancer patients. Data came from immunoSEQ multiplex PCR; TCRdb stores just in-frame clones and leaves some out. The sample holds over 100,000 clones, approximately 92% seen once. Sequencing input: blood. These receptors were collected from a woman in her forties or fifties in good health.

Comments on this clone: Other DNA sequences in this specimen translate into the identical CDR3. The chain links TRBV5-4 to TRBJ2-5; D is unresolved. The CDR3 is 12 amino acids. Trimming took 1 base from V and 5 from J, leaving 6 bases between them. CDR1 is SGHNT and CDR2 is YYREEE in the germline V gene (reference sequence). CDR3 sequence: CASSLSGETQYF. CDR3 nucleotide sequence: TGTGCCAGCAGCTTGAGTGGGGAGACCCAGTACTTC. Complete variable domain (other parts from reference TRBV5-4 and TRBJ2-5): ETGVTQSPTHLIKTRGQQVTLRCSSQSGHNTVSWYQQALGQGPQFIFQYYREEENGRGNFPPRFSGLQFPNYSSELNVNALELDDSALYLCASSLSGETQYFGPGTRLLVL.

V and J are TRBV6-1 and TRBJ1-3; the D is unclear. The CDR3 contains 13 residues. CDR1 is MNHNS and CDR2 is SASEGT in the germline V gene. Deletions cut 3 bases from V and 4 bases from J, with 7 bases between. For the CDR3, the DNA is TGTGCCAGCAGTGATGGCCAGGGAAACACCATATATTTT. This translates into CASSDGQGNTIYF.

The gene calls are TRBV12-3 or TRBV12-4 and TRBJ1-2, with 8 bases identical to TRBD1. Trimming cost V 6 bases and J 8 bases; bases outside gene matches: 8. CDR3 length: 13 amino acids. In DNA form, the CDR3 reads TGTGCCAGCAGGTCGACAGGGGCGAGGGGCTACACCTTC. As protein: CASRSTGARGYTF.

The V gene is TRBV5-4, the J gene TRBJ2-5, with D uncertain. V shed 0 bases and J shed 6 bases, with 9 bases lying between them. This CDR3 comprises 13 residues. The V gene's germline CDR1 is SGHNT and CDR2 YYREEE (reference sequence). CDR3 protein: CASSLESGKTQYF. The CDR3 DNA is TGTGCCAGCAGCTTGGAGTCTGGCAAGACCCAGTACTTC.

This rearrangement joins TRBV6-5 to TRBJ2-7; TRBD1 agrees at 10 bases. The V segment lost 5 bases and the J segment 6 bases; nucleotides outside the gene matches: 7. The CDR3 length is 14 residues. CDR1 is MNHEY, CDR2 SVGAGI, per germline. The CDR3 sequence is CASSLGGQGSEQYF. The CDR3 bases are TGTGCCAGCAGTCTGGGGGGACAGGGGTCCGAGCAGTACTTC.

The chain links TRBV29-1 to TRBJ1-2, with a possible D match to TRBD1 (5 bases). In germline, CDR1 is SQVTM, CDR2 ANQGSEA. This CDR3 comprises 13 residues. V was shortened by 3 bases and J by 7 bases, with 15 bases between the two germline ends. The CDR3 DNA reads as TGCAGCGTTGACGCGGGGGTAGGAGGTGGCTACACCTTC. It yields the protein CSVDAGVGGGYTF.

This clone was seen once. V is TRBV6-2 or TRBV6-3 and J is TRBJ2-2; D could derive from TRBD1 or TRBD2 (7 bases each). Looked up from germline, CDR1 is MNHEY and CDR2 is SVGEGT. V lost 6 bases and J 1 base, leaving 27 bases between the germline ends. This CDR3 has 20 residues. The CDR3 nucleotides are TGTGCCAGCAGCCCCCGGGACCTGAGGGGGCTAGCGGAGAACACCGGGGAGCTGTTTTTT. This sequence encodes CASSPRDLRGLAENTGELFF.

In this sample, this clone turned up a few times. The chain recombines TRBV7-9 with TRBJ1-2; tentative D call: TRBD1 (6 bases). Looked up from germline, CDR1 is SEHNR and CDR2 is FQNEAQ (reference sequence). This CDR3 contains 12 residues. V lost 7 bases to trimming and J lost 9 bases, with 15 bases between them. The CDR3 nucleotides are TGTGCCAGCAACCACAAACAGGGTAGCTACACCTTC. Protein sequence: CASNHKQGSYTF.

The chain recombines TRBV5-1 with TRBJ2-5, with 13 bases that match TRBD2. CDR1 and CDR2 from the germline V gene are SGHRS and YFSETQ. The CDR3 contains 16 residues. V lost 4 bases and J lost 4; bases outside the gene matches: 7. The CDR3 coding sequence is TGCGCCAGCAGCCCGACTAGCGGGGGGCTCGGAGAGACCCAGTACTTC. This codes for CASSPTSGGLGETQYF. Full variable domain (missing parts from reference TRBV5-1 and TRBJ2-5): KAGVTQTPRYLIKTRGQQVTLSCSPISGHRSVSWYQQTPGQGLQFLFEYFSETQRNKGNFPGRFSGRQFSNSRSEMNVSTLELGDSALYLCASSPTSGGLGETQYFGPGTRLLVL.

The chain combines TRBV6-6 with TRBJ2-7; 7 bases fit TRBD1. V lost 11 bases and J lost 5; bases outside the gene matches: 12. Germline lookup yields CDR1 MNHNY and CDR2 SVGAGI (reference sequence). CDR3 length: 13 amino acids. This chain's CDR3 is CAVENRGTDEQYF. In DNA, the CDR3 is TGTGCCGTCGAGAACAGGGGAACGGACGAGCAGTACTTC.

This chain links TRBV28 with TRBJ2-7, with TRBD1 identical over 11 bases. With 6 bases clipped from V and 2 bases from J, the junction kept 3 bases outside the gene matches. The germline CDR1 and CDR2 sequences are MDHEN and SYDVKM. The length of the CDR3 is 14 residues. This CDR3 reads CASRPGQGAYEQYF. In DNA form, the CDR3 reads TGTGCCAGCAGGCCGGGACAGGGGGCCTACGAGCAGTACTTC. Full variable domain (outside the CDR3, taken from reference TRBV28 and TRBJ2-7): DVKVTQSSRYLVKRTGEKVFLECVQDMDHENMFWYRQDPGLGLRLIYFSYDVKMKEKGDIPEGYSVSREKKERFSLILESASTNQTSMYLCASRPGQGAYEQYFGPGTRLTVT.

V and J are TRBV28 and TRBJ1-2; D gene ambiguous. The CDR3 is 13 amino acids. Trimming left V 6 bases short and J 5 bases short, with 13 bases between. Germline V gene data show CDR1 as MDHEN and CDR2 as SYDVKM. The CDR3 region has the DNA TGTGCCAGCAGAAGACCGGATAAATATGGCTACACCTTC. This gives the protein CASRRPDKYGYTF.

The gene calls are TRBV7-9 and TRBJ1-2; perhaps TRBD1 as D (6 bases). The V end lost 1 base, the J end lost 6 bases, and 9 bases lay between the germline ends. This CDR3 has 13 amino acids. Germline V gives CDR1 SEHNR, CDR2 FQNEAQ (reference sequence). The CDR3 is CASSLGGAHGYTF. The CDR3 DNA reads TGTGCCAGCAGCTTAGGGGGGGCGCATGGCTACACCTTC. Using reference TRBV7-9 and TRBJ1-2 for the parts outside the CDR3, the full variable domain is DTGVSQNPRHKITKRGQNVTFRCDPISEHNRLYWYRQTLGQGPEFLTYFQNEAQLEKSRLLSDRFSAERPKGSFSTLEIQRTEQGDSAMYLCASSLGGAHGYTFGSGTRLTVV.

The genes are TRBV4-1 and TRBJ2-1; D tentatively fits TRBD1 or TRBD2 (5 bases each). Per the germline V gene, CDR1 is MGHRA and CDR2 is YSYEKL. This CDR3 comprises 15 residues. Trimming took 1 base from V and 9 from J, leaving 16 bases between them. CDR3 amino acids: CASSQGGAPEGEQFF. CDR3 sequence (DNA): TGCGCCAGCAGCCAAGGTGGGGCCCCCGAGGGTGAGCAGTTCTTC.

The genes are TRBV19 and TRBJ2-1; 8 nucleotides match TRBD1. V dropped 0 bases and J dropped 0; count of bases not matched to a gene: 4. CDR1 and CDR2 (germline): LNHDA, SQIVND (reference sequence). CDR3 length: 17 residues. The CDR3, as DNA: TGTGCCAGTAGTATAGAGGCCGGGACAGGCTCCTACAATGAGCAGTTCTTC. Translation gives CASSIEAGTGSYNEQFF. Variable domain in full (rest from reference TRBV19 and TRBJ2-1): DGGITQSPKYLFRKEGQNVTLSCEQNLNHDAMYWYRQDPGQGLRLIYYSQIVNDFQKGDIAEGYSVSREKKESFPLTVTSAQKNPTAFYLCASSIEAGTGSYNEQFFGPGTRLTVL.

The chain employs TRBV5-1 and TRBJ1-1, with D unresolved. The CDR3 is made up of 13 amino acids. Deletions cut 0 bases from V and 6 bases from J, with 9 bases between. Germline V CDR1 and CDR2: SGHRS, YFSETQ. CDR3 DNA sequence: TGCGCCAGCAGCTTGGAAGGGTTTCCTGAAGCTTTCTTT. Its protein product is CASSLEGFPEAFF. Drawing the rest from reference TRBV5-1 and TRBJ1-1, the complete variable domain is KAGVTQTPRYLIKTRGQQVTLSCSPISGHRSVSWYQQTPGQGLQFLFEYFSETQRNKGNFPGRFSGRQFSNSRSEMNVSTLELGDSALYLCASSLEGFPEAFFGQGTRLTVV.

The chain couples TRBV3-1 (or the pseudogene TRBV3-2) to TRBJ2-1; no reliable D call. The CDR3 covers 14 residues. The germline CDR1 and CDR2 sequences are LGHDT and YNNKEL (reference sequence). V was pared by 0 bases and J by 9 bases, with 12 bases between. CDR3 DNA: TGTGCCAGCAGCCAAGATTCCACTATCAGTGAGCAGTTCTTC. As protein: CASSQDSTISEQFF.

Here the CDR3 DNA reads TGCGCCAGCAGTGAGGAGGGAAGATTATACAATGAGCAGTTCTTC. Its protein product is CASSEEGRLYNEQFF. The rearrangement uses TRBV10-1 and TRBJ2-1; a possible D gene is TRBD2 (5 bases). The CDR3 loop spans 15 amino acids. Trimming took 2 bases from V and 4 from J, leaving 12 bases between them. The germline V gene has CDR1 WNHNN and CDR2 SYGVQD (reference sequence).

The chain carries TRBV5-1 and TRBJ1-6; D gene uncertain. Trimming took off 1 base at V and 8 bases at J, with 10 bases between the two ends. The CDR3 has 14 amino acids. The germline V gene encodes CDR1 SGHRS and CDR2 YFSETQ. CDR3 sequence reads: CASSLLLTDSPLHF. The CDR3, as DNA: TGCGCCAGCAGCTTGTTACTCACCGATTCACCCCTCCACTTT. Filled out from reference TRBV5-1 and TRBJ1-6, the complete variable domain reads KAGVTQTPRYLIKTRGQQVTLSCSPISGHRSVSWYQQTPGQGLQFLFEYFSETQRNKGNFPGRFSGRQFSNSRSEMNVSTLELGDSALYLCASSLLLTDSPLHFGNGTRLTVT.

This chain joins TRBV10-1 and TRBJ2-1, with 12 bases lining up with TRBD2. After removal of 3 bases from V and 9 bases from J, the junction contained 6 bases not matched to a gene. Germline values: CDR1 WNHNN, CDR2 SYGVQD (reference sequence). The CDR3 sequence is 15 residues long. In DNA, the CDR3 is TGCGCCAGCAGTGAATCTAGCGGGGGGGCCCTTGAGCAGTTCTTC. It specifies CASSESSGGALEQFF.

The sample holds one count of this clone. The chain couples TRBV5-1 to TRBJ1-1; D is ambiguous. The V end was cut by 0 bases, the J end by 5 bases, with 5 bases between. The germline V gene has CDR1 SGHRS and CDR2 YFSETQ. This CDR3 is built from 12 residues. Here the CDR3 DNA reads TGCGCCAGCAGCTTGGGGGATACTGAAGCTTTCTTT. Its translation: CASSLGDTEAFF.

The CDR3 loop reads CSVAGPGQGRTDTQYF. Here the CDR3 DNA reads TGCAGCGTAGCAGGCCCTGGACAGGGGCGCACAGATACGCAGTATTTT. V gene TRBV29-1 combines with J gene TRBJ2-3; 9 bases line up with TRBD1. Germline CDR1 SQVTM, CDR2 ANQGSEA. The J segment lost 1 base and the V segment lost 6 bases, leaving 11 bases of the junction unmatched. This CDR3 spans 16 amino acids.

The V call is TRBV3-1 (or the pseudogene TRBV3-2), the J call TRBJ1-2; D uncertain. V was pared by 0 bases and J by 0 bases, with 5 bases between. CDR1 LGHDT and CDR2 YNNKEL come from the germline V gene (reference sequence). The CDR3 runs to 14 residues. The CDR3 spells CASSQDGTNYGYTF. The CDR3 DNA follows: TGTGCCAGCAGCCAAGACGGAACTAACTATGGCTACACCTTC.

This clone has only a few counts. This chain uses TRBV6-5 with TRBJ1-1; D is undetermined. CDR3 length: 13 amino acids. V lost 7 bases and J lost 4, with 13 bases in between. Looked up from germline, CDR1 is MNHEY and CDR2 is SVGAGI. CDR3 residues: CASIQTRGTEAFF. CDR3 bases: TGTGCCAGCATTCAAACGCGGGGCACTGAAGCTTTCTTT.

The CDR3 spells CASSLGGGANTGELFF. CDR3 bases: TGTGCCAGCAGCTTGGGCGGGGGTGCGAACACCGGGGAGCTGTTTTTT. The chain recombines TRBV7-9 with TRBJ2-2; 7 nucleotides align to TRBD2. The CDR3 length is 16 residues. The germline V gene has CDR1 SEHNR and CDR2 FQNEAQ (reference sequence). V gave up 3 bases and J gave up 0 bases; unmatched junction bases: 4.

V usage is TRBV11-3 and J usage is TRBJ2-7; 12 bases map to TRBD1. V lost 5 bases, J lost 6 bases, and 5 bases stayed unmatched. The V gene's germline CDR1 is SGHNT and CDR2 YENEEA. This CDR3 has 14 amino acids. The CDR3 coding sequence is TGTGCCAGCAGCCCGGGACAGGGGGCCGCCGAGCAGTACTTC. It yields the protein CASSPGQGAAEQYF.

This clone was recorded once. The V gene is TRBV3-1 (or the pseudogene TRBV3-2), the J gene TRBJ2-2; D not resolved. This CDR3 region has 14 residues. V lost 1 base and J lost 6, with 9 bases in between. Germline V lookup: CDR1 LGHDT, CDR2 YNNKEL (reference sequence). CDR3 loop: CASSQVRGSGELFF. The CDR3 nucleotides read TGTGCCAGCAGCCAAGTTCGTGGGTCCGGGGAGCTGTTTTTT.

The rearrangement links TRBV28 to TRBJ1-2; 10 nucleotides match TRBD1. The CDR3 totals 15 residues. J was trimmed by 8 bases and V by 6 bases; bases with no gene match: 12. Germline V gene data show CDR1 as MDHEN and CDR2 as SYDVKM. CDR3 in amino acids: CASSASGTGVGGYTF. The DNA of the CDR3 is TGTGCCAGCAGCGCCTCCGGGACAGGGGTAGGCGGCTACACCTTC.